The clone carrying this T cell receptor (beta chain) occurred once. Antigen specificity is unknown. These data belong to a study of OX40 agonist ivuxolimab in advanced cancers. Germline V CDR1 and CDR2: MNHEY, SMNVEV (reference sequence). The V and J ends lost 3 bases and 4 bases respectively, with 12 bases between them. This CDR3 has 14 amino acids. The study sampled blood at baseline, cycle 4 day 1, and cycle 7 day 1. Assay: immunoSEQ multiplex PCR; the TCRdb copy retains only in-frame clones and omits some. The table has tens of thousands of clones, approximately 83% seen once; the top ten hold roughly 13%. General study results and limits: Low normalized clonal expansion also occurred in some nonresponding patients.

This chain connects TRBV27 to TRBJ1-1; TRBD1 might be the D (6 bases). This TCR was sampled from an adult with an advanced solid tumor such as melanoma, head and neck, liver or kidney cancer. Sample: CD4+ or CD8+ T cells sorted from blood, taken in a trial of the OX40 agonist ivuxolimab. CDR3 DNA: TGTGCCAGCAGTTTTGGACAGCTGGGCACTGAAGCTTTCTTT. Its translation: CASSFGQLGTEAFF.